The source of this T cell receptor (beta chain) is a study of human T cells and chemical hapten exposure. Time point: pre-sensitization, week 0. Treatment given: therapeutic diphenylcyclopropenone sensitization with weekly scalp DPC. At every patch-test visit, blood was drawn before the patch test was applied. Overall study findings and caveats: Versus controls, significantly more large CDR3 similarity clusters arose from expanded TCRs.

CDR1 and CDR2 from the germline V gene are SQVTM and ANQGSEA. V lost 4 bases and J lost 7; bases outside the gene matches: 2. There are 13 residues in the CDR3. TCRdb independently ran MiXCR on the RACE reads; one entry per CDR3 protein. Among 180,000 or so distinct CDR3 sequences listed, around 30% were seen once. In regard to this clonotype: Its antigen is unknown.

The starting material was whole blood, obtained in connection with sensitization to the hapten diphenylcyclopropenone (DPC). The sequence was collected from a woman aged 25 to 39 with alopecia areata. Some clones in this sample may be carry-over from other donors' samples. This chain uses TRBV29-1 with TRBJ1-4, with TRBD1 identical over 11 bases. This CDR3 is CSVVGQGVEKLFF. The CDR3 DNA sequence: TGCAGCGTTGTGGGACAGGGGGTTGAAAAACTGTTTTTT.